Shown below are 17 T cell receptor beta chains from a single sample sequenced in a study of CD8 T cells in ankylosing spondylitis. Whole-study results and caveats: Characteristic of ankylosing spondylitis blood, it appeared, was a TCR beta motif comprising several highly homologous variants.

MiXCR was run by TCRdb on the 5' RACE reads, yielding one entry per CDR3 protein. The sample contains around 890,000 distinct CDR3 sequences, 10% to 15% of which appear only once. Their antigens are not known. Material: blood, either unsorted or a sorted T cell fraction (not recorded which). Source of these receptors: a male donor with ankylosing spondylitis.

This clonotype was recorded many times. J is TRBJ2-3 and V is TRBV10-3; 9 nucleotides line up with TRBD2. Trimming at V came to 11 bases and at J to 4 bases, leaving 10 bases not matched to a gene. The CDR3 length is 14 residues. Germline V lookup: CDR1 ENHRY, CDR2 SYGVKD. The CDR3 bases are TGTGCCTACAGAGCGGGAGGAGACGCAGATACGCAGTATTTT. Its protein is CAYRAGGDADTQYF.

This clonotype was recorded at least ten times. The J gene is TRBJ2-1, the V gene TRBV29-1; 15 nucleotides agree with TRBD2. This CDR3 spans 17 amino acids. The germline V gene encodes CDR1 SQVTM and CDR2 ANQGSEA. With 7 bases clipped from V and 1 base from J, the junction kept 8 bases outside the gene matches. The DNA of the CDR3 is TGCAGCGGTGCCGGGACTAGCGGGAGGAATTCCTACAATGAGCAGTTCTTC. Amino acid sequence: CSGAGTSGRNSYNEQFF.

V and J are TRBV30 and TRBJ2-7; 10 nucleotides match TRBD1. This CDR3 spans 17 amino acids. The germline V gene has CDR1 GTSNPN and CDR2 SVGIG (reference sequence). The junction had 21 bases not matched to a gene; V was cut back by 8 bases and J by 5 bases. CDR3 residues: CALRGGDRGHPYDEQYF. The CDR3 DNA reads as TGTGCCCTCCGAGGGGGGGACAGGGGACACCCTTACGACGAGCAGTACTTC. The full variable domain, its missing parts supplied by reference TRBV30 and TRBJ2-7, is SQTIHQWPATLVQPVGSPLSLECTVEGTSNPNLYWYRQAAGRGLQLLFYSVGIGQISSEVPQNLSASRPQDRQFILSSKKLLLSDSGFYLCALRGGDRGHPYDEQYFGPGTRLTVT.

In this sample, this clonotype turned up a few times. V is TRBV20-1 and J is TRBJ2-5, with TRBD2 identical over 7 bases. Germline lookup yields CDR1 DFQATT and CDR2 SNEGSKA (reference sequence). The CDR3 is 11 amino acids. The ends lost 4 bases at V and 5 bases at J; junction bases unmatched: 1. CDR3 sequence: CSAKAGETQYF. The CDR3 DNA follows: TGCAGTGCTAAAGCGGGGGAGACCCAGTACTTC.

This clonotype came up a few times. The rearrangement links TRBV12-3 or TRBV12-4 to TRBJ1-4; no definite D call. The length of the CDR3 is 13 residues. Trimming left V 3 bases short and J 7 bases short, with 9 bases between. CDR3 bases: TGTGCCAGCAGTTTGGACGCGGCTGAAAAACTGTTTTTT. This encodes CASSLDAAEKLFF.

This clonotype came up a few times. CDR3 region: CASSQASGGHQETQYF. DNA of the CDR3: TGTGCCAGCAGCCAAGCTAGCGGGGGGCACCAAGAGACCCAGTACTTC. V usage is TRBV9 and J usage is TRBJ2-5, with 11 bases matching TRBD2. V shed 4 bases and J 0 bases; nucleotides not matched to a gene: 5. This CDR3 region has 16 residues. Germline loops: CDR1 SGDLS, CDR2 YYNGEE.

This clonotype was detected many times. The rearrangement links TRBV6-5 to TRBJ2-1; 7 positions agree with TRBD2. The germline V gene encodes CDR1 MNHEY and CDR2 SVGAGI. V trimming: 6 bases; J trimming: 0 bases; junction bases outside the gene matches: 8. The CDR3 totals 16 residues. The CDR3 is CASSSSTSSSYNEQFF. The CDR3 DNA reads TGTGCCAGCAGCTCCTCGACTAGCAGCTCCTACAATGAGCAGTTCTTC.

At least ten counts were recorded for this clonotype. The genes are TRBV20-1 and TRBJ2-7; D is perhaps TRBD2 (6 bases). Germline V gene lookup returns CDR1 DFQATT and CDR2 SNEGSKA (reference sequence). The ends were cut back, 1 base at V and 2 bases at J, with 9 bases in the middle. The CDR3 has 13 residues. CDR3 sequence (DNA): TGCAGTGCTAGAGGGCTAGCGACCTACGAGCAGTACTTC. It translates to CSARGLATYEQYF.

V gene TRBV20-1 combines with J gene TRBJ1-5; 8 bases fit TRBD1. This CDR3 has 14 residues. V lost 5 bases and J lost 4; bases outside the gene matches: 7. CDR1 and CDR2 (germline): DFQATT, SNEGSKA (reference sequence). The CDR3 DNA is TGCAGTGCTGGTGGACAGGGTGGGAATCAGCCCCAGCATTTT. Translated, it gives CSAGGQGGNQPQHF.

This clonotype has only a few counts. This CDR3 is CASSYRLQGLSYNEQFF. The CDR3 DNA follows: TGCGCCAGCAGCTACCGATTACAGGGTCTATCCTACAATGAGCAGTTCTTC. The gene calls are TRBV5-1 and TRBJ2-1, with D perhaps TRBD1 (6 bases). Germline CDR1 and CDR2: SGHRS and YFSETQ. V was clipped by 3 bases and J by 1 base, with 17 bases between them. The CDR3 spans 17 residues.

A few counts support this clonotype. CDR3 nucleotide sequence: TGTGCCAGCAGCTCCCTTGGGCGGGAGGACTCCTACAATGAGCAGTTCTTC. Translation: CASSSLGREDSYNEQFF. The rearrangement links TRBV11-2 to TRBJ2-1; 8 bases match TRBD2. The CDR3 has 17 residues. Germline CDR1 is SGHAT and CDR2 is FQNNGV. The trim removed 4 bases at V and 0 bases at J, leaving 8 bases unmatched.

This clonotype turned up a few times. The V gene is TRBV28, the J gene TRBJ2-2; D is uncertain. The CDR3 runs 13 residues. The V end was cut by 10 bases, the J end by 0 bases, with 9 bases between. The germline CDR1 and CDR2 sequences are MDHEN and SYDVKM. The CDR3 region has the DNA TGTGCCACCGAGCAGCCGAACACCGGGGAGCTGTTTTTT. Protein product: CATEQPNTGELFF.

Only one count was recorded for this clonotype. This chain connects TRBV6-1 to TRBJ1-1, with 8 bases matching TRBD1. J lost 4 bases, V lost 2 bases, and 9 bases had no gene match. In germline, CDR1 is MNHNS, CDR2 SASEGT. This CDR3 has 16 amino acids. The CDR3 sequence is CASSERRDRWGTEAFF. The DNA for the CDR3 is TGTGCCAGCAGTGAACGGAGGGACAGGTGGGGCACTGAAGCTTTCTTT.

This clonotype was observed a few times. The V and J genes are TRBV6-1 and TRBJ1-4; 9 bases align to TRBD1. Germline CDR1 and CDR2: MNHNS and SASEGT. The CDR3 extends over 15 amino acids. The ends lost 3 bases at V and 6 bases at J; junction bases unmatched: 5. CDR3 sequence (DNA): TGTGCCAGCAGTGATTTAGGACAGGGGTATGAAAAACTGTTTTTT. It yields the protein CASSDLGQGYEKLFF.

This clonotype has only a few counts. The genes are TRBV2 and TRBJ1-2; unclear D gene. Trimming stripped 4 bases from V and 4 bases from J, with 7 bases between. CDR3 length: 12 amino acids. Germline loops: CDR1 SNHLY, CDR2 FYNNEI. This CDR3 reads CASSVSAYGYTF. CDR3 sequence (DNA): TGTGCCAGCAGTGTATCAGCCTATGGCTACACCTTC.

The J gene is TRBJ1-1, the V gene TRBV6-1; 11 bases line up with TRBD1. The CDR3 has 14 amino acids. CDR1 and CDR2 (germline): MNHNS, SASEGT. V lost 7 bases and J lost 6; bases outside the gene matches: 7. The CDR3 bases are TGTGCCAGCACCGCGGGACAGGGGGTTCCTGAAGCTTTCTTT. Its protein is CASTAGQGVPEAFF.

The rearrangement links TRBV27 to TRBJ2-1, with a weak D call TRBD2 (5 bases). The CDR3 is 14 amino acids. Germline V gene data show CDR1 as MNHEY and CDR2 as SMNVEV (reference sequence). V lost 6 bases and J 3 bases, leaving 12 bases between the germline ends. CDR3 protein: CASSSRLYYNEQFF. As DNA, the CDR3 is TGTGCCAGCAGCTCCCGACTATACTACAATGAGCAGTTCTTC.